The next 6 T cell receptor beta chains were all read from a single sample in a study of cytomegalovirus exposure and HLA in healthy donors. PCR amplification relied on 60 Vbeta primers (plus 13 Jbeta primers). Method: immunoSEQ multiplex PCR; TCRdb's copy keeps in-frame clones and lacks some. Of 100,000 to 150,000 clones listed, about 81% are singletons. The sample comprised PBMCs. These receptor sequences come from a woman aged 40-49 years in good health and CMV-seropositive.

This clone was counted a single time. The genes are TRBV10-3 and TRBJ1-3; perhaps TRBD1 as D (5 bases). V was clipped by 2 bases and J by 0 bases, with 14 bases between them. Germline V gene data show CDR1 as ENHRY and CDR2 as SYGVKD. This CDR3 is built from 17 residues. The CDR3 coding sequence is TGTGCCATCAGTGAGAGGGGAAGGGGATACTCTGGAAACACCATATATTTT. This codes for CAISERGRGYSGNTIYF.

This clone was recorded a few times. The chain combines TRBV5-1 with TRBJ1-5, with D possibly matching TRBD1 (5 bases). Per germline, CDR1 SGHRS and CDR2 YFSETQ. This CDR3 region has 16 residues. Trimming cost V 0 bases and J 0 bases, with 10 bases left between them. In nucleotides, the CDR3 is TGCGCCAGCAGCTTGGAAGGGGCCCATAGCAATCAGCCCCAGCATTTT. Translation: CASSLEGAHSNQPQHF.

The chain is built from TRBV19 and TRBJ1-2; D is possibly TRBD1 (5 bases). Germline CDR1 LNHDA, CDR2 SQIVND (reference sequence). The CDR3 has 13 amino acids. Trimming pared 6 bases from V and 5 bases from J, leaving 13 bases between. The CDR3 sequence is CASRPDSRYGYTF. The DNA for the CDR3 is TGTGCCAGTAGACCCGACAGCCGTTATGGCTACACCTTC.

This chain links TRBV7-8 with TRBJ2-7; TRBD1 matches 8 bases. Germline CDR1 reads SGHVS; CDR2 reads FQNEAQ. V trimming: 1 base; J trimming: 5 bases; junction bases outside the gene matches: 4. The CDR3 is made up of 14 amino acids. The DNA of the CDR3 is TGTGCCAGCAGCTTAGGGGGGACAGGAAACGAGCAGTACTTC. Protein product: CASSLGGTGNEQYF.

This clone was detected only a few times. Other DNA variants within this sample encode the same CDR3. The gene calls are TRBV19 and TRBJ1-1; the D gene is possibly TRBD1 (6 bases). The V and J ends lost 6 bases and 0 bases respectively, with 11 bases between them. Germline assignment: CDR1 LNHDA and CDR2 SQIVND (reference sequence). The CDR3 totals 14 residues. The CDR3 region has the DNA TGTGCCAGTAGGGACAGCGCAATGAACACTGAAGCTTTCTTT. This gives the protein CASRDSAMNTEAFF.

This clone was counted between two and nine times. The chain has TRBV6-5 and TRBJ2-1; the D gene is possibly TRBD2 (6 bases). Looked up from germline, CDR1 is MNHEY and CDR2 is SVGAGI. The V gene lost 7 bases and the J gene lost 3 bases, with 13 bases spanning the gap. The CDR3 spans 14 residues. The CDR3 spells CASTLGGNYNEQFF. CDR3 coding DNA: TGTGCCAGCACCCTTGGGGGGAACTACAATGAGCAGTTCTTC.